One sample yielded the 32 T cell receptor beta chains listed below, sequenced in a study of breast tumors, draining lymph nodes, adjacent tissues. From the multiplex PCR reads, TCRdb called clonotypes with MiXCR, one entry per CDR3 protein. The table lists about 100,000 distinct CDR3 sequences, 21% of them singletons, with 1% to 1.5% in the top ten. The lymph nodes were axillary draining lymph nodes from breast cancer patients. Input material: axillary lymph node tissue. These receptors all come from a female donor with breast cancer. Some clones in this sample may be carry-over from other donors' samples.

This sequence joins TRBV20-1 and TRBJ1-3; D is possibly TRBD1 (5 bases). This CDR3 spans 15 amino acids. V was clipped by 3 bases and J by 0 bases, with 12 bases between them. Germline CDR1 DFQATT, CDR2 SNEGSKA (reference sequence). CDR3 sequence (DNA): TGCAGTGCTAGGGATGACAGTAGCTCTGGAAACACCATATATTTT. It is translated as CSARDDSSSGNTIYF.

This clonotype came up many times. The genes are TRBV6-1 and TRBJ2-7; TRBD2 matches 11 bases. J lost 7 bases, V lost 6 bases, and 11 bases had no gene match. This CDR3 has 15 residues. The germline V gene has CDR1 MNHNS and CDR2 SASEGT. The CDR3 sequence is CASRPTSGSPEEQYF. The CDR3 nucleotides are TGTGCCAGCAGACCCACTAGCGGGAGTCCGGAGGAGCAGTACTTC.

CDR3 region: CASSTIDRDKEAFF. Written as DNA, the CDR3 is TGTGCCAGCAGCACCATCGACAGGGACAAAGAAGCTTTCTTT. The chain couples TRBV3-1 to TRBJ1-1; 7 bases are a match to TRBD1. Unmatched junction bases numbered 11, after V lost 5 bases and J lost 8 bases. The CDR3 has 14 residues. The V gene's germline CDR1 is LGHDT and CDR2 YNNKEL (reference sequence).

The table lists this clonotype with many counts. The gene calls are TRBV7-8 and TRBJ2-7; D is uncertain. CDR3 length equals 13 residues. V was clipped by 5 bases and J by 4 bases, with 12 bases between them. Germline CDR1 and CDR2: SGHVS and FQNEAQ. The CDR3 region is CASSLSGPYEQYF. The CDR3 region has the DNA TGTGCCAGCAGCCTATCTGGACCGTACGAGCAGTACTTC.

The sample holds many counts of this clonotype. At one end the junction does not follow the germline gene, possibly because of a read error. This chain connects TRBV6-4 to TRBJ1-2; the D gene is possibly TRBD1 (5 bases). This CDR3 is 13 amino acids long. Germline V gene lookup returns CDR1 MRHNA and CDR2 SNTAGT. CDR3 sequence: CASSDSPRARPHF. DNA of the CDR3: TGTGCCAGCAGTGACTCACCCAGGGCTCGGCCCCACTTC.

This clonotype has a count of ten or more. J is TRBJ1-5 and V is TRBV7-9, with unresolved D. Germline CDR1 and CDR2: SEHNR and FQNEAQ (reference sequence). The CDR3 contains 12 residues. The V and J ends lost 1 base and 7 bases respectively, with 5 bases between them. This CDR3 reads CASSLDDQPQHF. The CDR3 region has the DNA TGTGCCAGCAGCTTAGACGACCAGCCCCAGCATTTT.

This clonotype occurred once. The chain uses TRBV6-5 and TRBJ1-1; 10 nucleotides agree with TRBD1. In germline, CDR1 is MNHEY, CDR2 SVGAGI. The CDR3 is 15 amino acids. J gave up 1 base and V 6 bases, and 5 bases lay outside the gene matches. The DNA for the CDR3 is TGTGCCAGCAGCCATCGACAGGGGGCGAACACTGAAGCTTTCTTT. Amino acid sequence: CASSHRQGANTEAFF.

This clonotype was picked up many times. The chain uses TRBV10-3 and TRBJ1-5; a possible D gene is TRBD1 (5 bases). Per the germline V gene, CDR1 is ENHRY and CDR2 is SYGVKD. This CDR3 spans 16 amino acids. Trimming took 5 bases from V and 7 from J, leaving 21 bases between them. The CDR3 nucleotides read TGTGCCATCAGTCAGGCCCGGCCCTCGCAGGGACAGCCCCAGCATTTT. It translates to CAISQARPSQGQPQHF.

There are many counts of this clonotype. The J gene is TRBJ2-3, the V gene TRBV6-1; D is unclear. Deletions cut 4 bases from V and 5 bases from J, with 16 bases between. CDR3 length: 15 amino acids. Per germline, CDR1 MNHNS and CDR2 SASEGT. As DNA, the CDR3 is TGTGCCAGCAGTGCAGGACGAAGCCGTGGAGATACGCAGTATTTT. Amino acid sequence: CASSAGRSRGDTQYF.

This clonotype was observed at least ten times. V gene TRBV29-1 combines with J gene TRBJ2-5; 9 nucleotides line up with TRBD1. The V gene's germline CDR1 is SQVTM and CDR2 ANQGSEA. The V gene end was trimmed by 6 bases and the J gene end by 4 bases; junction bases not matched to a gene: 9. This CDR3 is built from 14 residues. The CDR3 sequence: CSVSGTGIGETQYF. CDR3 bases: TGCAGCGTGAGCGGGACAGGGATAGGAGAGACCCAGTACTTC.

This clonotype was picked up one time. Given a much more abundant clone one base away, this may be a read error. The rearrangement joins TRBV4-1 to TRBJ2-1, with a tentative D call TRBD1 (5 bases). Germline V gene lookup returns CDR1 MGHRA and CDR2 YSYEKL. The CDR3 runs to 15 residues. CDR3 protein: CASSQYTGSYSEQFF. For the CDR3, the DNA is TGCGCCAGCAGCCAATACACAGGATCCTACAGTGAGCAGTTCTTC.

The table lists this clonotype with many counts. DNA of the CDR3: TGTGCCAGCAGCGTAGTTACTAGCGGGAGCAATGAGCAGTTCTTC. Translating it yields CASSVVTSGSNEQFF. The chain links TRBV9 to TRBJ2-1; 11 bases map to TRBD2. In germline, CDR1 is SGDLS, CDR2 YYNGEE. CDR3 length equals 15 residues. V shed 0 bases, J shed 6 bases, and the junction held 2 bases outside the gene matches.

This clonotype was picked up many times. This chain joins TRBV4-2 and TRBJ1-2; TRBD1 might be the D (5 bases). CDR3 length: 17 amino acids. Germline V gene sequence: CDR1 LGHNA, CDR2 YNFKEQ. V was clipped by 2 bases and J by 7 bases, with 23 bases between them. The chain's CDR3 is CASSQSAGTSAGLGYTF. DNA of the CDR3: TGTGCCAGCAGCCAATCCGCCGGGACCTCCGCCGGGCTTGGCTACACCTTC.

This clonotype was picked up many times. This rearrangement joins TRBV19 to TRBJ2-5, with D hard to call. This CDR3 comprises 13 residues. Germline CDR1 is LNHDA and CDR2 is SQIVND (reference sequence). V was shortened by 5 bases and J by 3 bases, with 10 bases between the two germline ends. DNA for the CDR3: TGTGCCAGTAGTTCCCGGACGGAAGAGACCCAGTACTTC. This codes for CASSSRTEETQYF.

This chain links TRBV7-9 with TRBJ1-2; D might be TRBD1 (6 bases). The CDR3 loop spans 17 amino acids. Trimming took 1 base from V and 6 from J, leaving 21 bases between them. Germline CDR1 reads SEHNR; CDR2 reads FQNEAQ (reference sequence). CDR3 bases: TGTGCCAGCAGCTTAGTGGGTTTGGGGACACGAGTCGATGGCTACACCTTC. As protein: CASSLVGLGTRVDGYTF. Drawing the rest from reference TRBV7-9 and TRBJ1-2, the complete variable domain is DTGVSQNPRHKITKRGQNVTFRCDPISEHNRLYWYRQTLGQGPEFLTYFQNEAQLEKSRLLSDRFSAERPKGSFSTLEIQRTEQGDSAMYLCASSLVGLGTRVDGYTFGSGTRLTVV.

In this sample, this clonotype turned up many times. The chain uses TRBV5-6 and TRBJ2-5; D is unresolved. Germline values: CDR1 SGHDT, CDR2 YYEEEE. CDR3 length equals 13 residues. V was cut by 0 bases and J by 5 bases, with 8 bases left in between. CDR3 nucleotides: TGTGCCAGCAGCTTGGATTTAGCTGAGACCCAGTACTTC. Translating gives CASSLDLAETQYF.

Concerning this clonotype: Without the conserved terminal phenylalanine or tryptophan, this CDR3 likely stems from a read error. The chain joins TRBV6-5 to TRBJ1-2; the D gene is possibly TRBD1 (5 bases). CDR3 length: 14 amino acids. Germline lookup yields CDR1 MNHEY and CDR2 SVGAGI. V gave up 5 bases and J gave up 2 bases, with 12 bases separating them. CDR3 sequence: CASSENHRNYGYTL. The CDR3 nucleotides read TGTGCCAGCAGTGAAAATCACAGGAACTATGGCTACACCCTC.

This clonotype was detected many times. This CDR3 reads CSAPWGGEFGYTF. CDR3 bases: TGCAGTGCGCCCTGGGGGGGTGAGTTCGGCTACACCTTC. The chain has TRBV20-1 and TRBJ1-2, with D possibly TRBD1 on 5 matching bases. The CDR3 loop spans 13 amino acids. V lost 6 bases, J lost 8 bases, and 19 bases lay in between. CDR1 and CDR2 (germline): DFQATT, SNEGSKA (reference sequence).

This clonotype was recorded at least ten times. The chain carries TRBV20-1 and TRBJ2-1, with TRBD2 identical over 12 bases. V dropped 5 bases and J dropped 1; count of bases not matched to a gene: 6. This CDR3 contains 16 residues. Germline values: CDR1 DFQATT, CDR2 SNEGSKA (reference sequence). The CDR3 spells CSARTSGTSSYNEQFF. The CDR3 region has the DNA TGCAGTGCTCGGACTAGCGGGACTAGTTCCTACAATGAGCAGTTCTTC.

With regard to this clonotype: At one end, the junction sequence differs from germline, possibly due to a read error. V usage is TRBV4-2 and J usage is TRBJ2-5; 12 bases map to TRBD1. CDR3 length: 16 amino acids. The germline CDR1 and CDR2 sequences are LGHNA and YNFKEQ. The CDR3 region is CASSQPGQGALKAQYF. Here the CDR3 DNA reads TGTGCGAGCAGCCAACCGGGACAGGGGGCGTTGAAGGCCCAGTACTTC.

The V and J genes are TRBV20-1 and TRBJ1-3; TRBD1 matches 8 bases. Germline CDR1 and CDR2: DFQATT and SNEGSKA (reference sequence). V shed 2 bases and J 3 bases; nucleotides not matched to a gene: 3. This CDR3 contains 14 residues. The CDR3 is CSARQGALGNTIYF. The DNA of the CDR3 is TGCAGTGCTAGACAGGGGGCGCTTGGAAACACCATATATTTT.

Of note for this clonotype: A much larger clone differs from this one at a single base, so this may be a read error. V usage is TRBV27 and J usage is TRBJ1-6; 7 nucleotides align to TRBD1. The CDR3 runs to 15 residues. Germline V lookup: CDR1 MNHEY, CDR2 SMNVEV (reference sequence). The CDR3 nucleotides read TGTGCCAGCAGTTTAGTTGCAATAGGGGGCTCACCCCGCCACTTT. Protein product: CASSLVAIGGSPRHF.

To note about this clonotype: A much larger clone lies one base from this, so it may be a read error. V is TRBV6-1 and J is TRBJ2-3, with a tentative D call TRBD2 (6 bases). Trimming removed 2 bases from V and 8 bases from J, with 8 bases in between. Looked up from germline, CDR1 is MNHNS and CDR2 is SASEGT. The CDR3 is 12 amino acids. The CDR3: CASSEKGGTQYF. CDR3 in DNA: TGTGCCAGCAGTGAAAAGGGAGGTACGCAGTATTTT.

This clonotype was seen at least ten times. This rearrangement joins TRBV5-1 to TRBJ2-5; a weak D match, TRBD2 (6 bases). The CDR3 has 15 amino acids. V was cut by 0 bases and J by 9 bases, with 18 bases left in between. CDR1 and CDR2 (germline): SGHRS, YFSETQ. The CDR3 sequence: CASSLGRPGAVAQYF. CDR3 nucleotide sequence: TGCGCCAGCAGCTTGGGTCGTCCGGGAGCGGTGGCCCAGTACTTC. Supplemented by reference TRBV5-1 and TRBJ2-5, the full variable domain reads KAGVTQTPRYLIKTRGQQVTLSCSPISGHRSVSWYQQTPGQGLQFLFEYFSETQRNKGNFPGRFSGRQFSNSRSEMNVSTLELGDSALYLCASSLGRPGAVAQYFGPGTRLLVL.

As concerns this clonotype: This CDR3 fails to terminate in the conserved phenylalanine or tryptophan, so it likely reflects a read error. The chain is built from TRBV4-1 and TRBJ1-4; the D is unclear. There are 14 residues in the CDR3. From germline, CDR1 is MGHRA and CDR2 YSYEKL. CDR3 nucleotide sequence: TGCGCCAGCAGTCAAGAAGCGGCAAATGAAAAACTGTTTTCT. Its translation is CASSQEAANEKLFS.

At least ten counts were recorded for this clonotype. This chain connects TRBV4-1 to TRBJ2-3; D may correspond to TRBD1 or TRBD2 (5 bases each). V dropped 3 bases and J dropped 6 bases, with 16 bases sitting between them. The length of the CDR3 is 15 residues. Germline CDR1 is MGHRA and CDR2 is YSYEKL. The CDR3 coding sequence is TGCGCCAGCAGCCAGAGGGACCAAACCGGGGATACGCAGTATTTT. The encoded protein is CASSQRDQTGDTQYF.

At least ten counts were recorded for this clonotype. The rearrangement links TRBV10-3 to TRBJ1-4; no clear D. The CDR3 contains 14 residues. Trimming shortened V by 3 bases and J by 0 bases, and 5 bases separated the two germline ends. CDR1 is ENHRY, CDR2 SYGVKD, per germline. This chain's CDR3 is CAISDTATNEKLFF. As DNA, the CDR3 is TGTGCCATCAGTGACACAGCAACTAATGAAAAACTGTTTTTT.

This clonotype was seen repeatedly, ten times or more. V usage is TRBV7-9 and J usage is TRBJ2-1; the D gene is possibly TRBD1 (5 bases). CDR3 length equals 13 residues. Germline CDR1 is SEHNR and CDR2 is FQNEAQ (reference sequence). V was shortened by 3 bases and J by 4 bases, with 7 bases between the two germline ends. CDR3 nucleotide sequence: TGTGCCAGCAGCTTCAGACAGTACAATGAGCAGTTCTTC. This codes for CASSFRQYNEQFF.

This clonotype was picked up many times. The chain links TRBV15 to TRBJ2-1; D is tentatively TRBD1 or TRBD2 (5 bases each). The V end lost 5 bases, the J end lost 5 bases, and 25 bases lay between the germline ends. This CDR3 is 18 amino acids long. CDR1 and CDR2 (germline): LNHNV, YYDKDF (reference sequence). CDR3 coding DNA: TGTGCCACCAGCCCCGACCGAAAGGGACCGTTCTGGAACAATGAGCAGTTCTTC. The encoded protein is CATSPDRKGPFWNNEQFF.

This rearrangement joins TRBV4-2 to TRBJ2-7; TRBD2 aligns across 7 bases. Per germline, CDR1 LGHNA and CDR2 YNFKEQ. The CDR3 covers 18 residues. Trimming removed 4 bases from V and 0 bases from J; junction bases left unmatched: 15. The CDR3 coding sequence is TGTGCCAGCAGCCCAGGGCTTAGCGGGCCCCCGAGCTCCTACGAGCAGTACTTC. This encodes CASSPGLSGPPSSYEQYF.

This clonotype was observed at least ten times. The rearrangement links TRBV20-1 to TRBJ2-1; no clear D. V lost 2 bases, J lost 0 bases, and 8 bases lay in between. This CDR3 comprises 14 residues. In germline, CDR1 is DFQATT, CDR2 SNEGSKA (reference sequence). The CDR3 bases are TGCAGTGCTAGAAAGTCGGGCTCCTACAATGAGCAGTTCTTC. Residues: CSARKSGSYNEQFF.

The sample holds one count of this clonotype. Being one base from a much bigger clone, this may be a read error. The chain couples TRBV27 to TRBJ2-7; D is possibly TRBD2 (5 bases). Per the germline V gene, CDR1 is MNHEY and CDR2 is SMNVEV (reference sequence). The CDR3 is 13 amino acids. The CDR3 sequence is CASSLTRAYGQYF. DNA for the CDR3: TGTGCCAGCAGTTTAACTAGAGCGTACGGGCAGTACTTC.